These 17 T cell receptor beta chains were sequenced from one sample in a study of blood T cells in healthy people across ages (dated by TCRdb to 2014 to 2015). The library was obtained by 5' RACE. These reads were obtained on an Illumina HiSeq 2500. A second PCR of 7 to 11 cycles was run with a J-beta primer mix and a sample-barcoded 5' primer. TCRdb reprocessed the public reads (quality trimming at Q25 with fastp, clone calling with MiXCR) and kept in-frame beta chains. When rows share a CDR3 protein, they turn into one entry using the most common DNA and genes. This sample is represented by 650,000 to 700,000 distinct CDR3 sequences; approximately 52% of them were singletons. 13% of the sample is in the top ten clones. Sequenced sample: blood. These receptors were taken from a woman older than 75 in good health.

The chain has TRBV4-2 and TRBJ2-5, with TRBD2 identical over 8 bases. The J call is in doubt because the DNA end fits TRBJ2-7 better. The CDR3 runs to 20 residues. In germline, CDR1 is LGHNA, CDR2 YNFKEQ. The CDR3 is CASSQGPLRVSGGQAYEQYF. For the CDR3, the DNA is TGTGCCAGCAGCCAAGGACCACTGAGGGTAAGCGGGGGCCAGGCGTACGAGCAGTACTTC.

This clonotype showed up many times. The rearrangement links TRBV2 to TRBJ2-5; weak D call: TRBD2 (6 bases). There are 11 residues in the CDR3. Germline V gene lookup returns CDR1 SNHLY and CDR2 FYNNEI. Trimming left V 8 bases short and J 5 bases short, with 9 bases between. CDR3 protein: CASEGRETQYF. As DNA, the CDR3 is TGTGCCAGCGAAGGGAGGGAGACCCAGTACTTC.

For this clonotype: Possible read error: a much larger clone is one base away. The chain has TRBV7-3 and TRBJ2-3, with D maybe TRBD1 (6 bases). Germline V lookup: CDR1 SGHTA, CDR2 FQGTGA. The CDR3 contains 13 residues. Trimming removed 5 bases at V and 8 bases at J, with 14 bases between. CDR3 residues: CASSQTGRATQYF. The DNA of the CDR3 is TGTGCCAGCAGCCAGACAGGTCGGGCTACGCAGTATTTT.

The chain uses TRBV7-2 and TRBJ2-3; perhaps TRBD1 as D (6 bases). The CDR3 is 14 residues long. Per the germline V gene, CDR1 is SGHTA and CDR2 is FQGNSA. Trimming took off 5 bases at V and 6 bases at J, with 15 bases between the two ends. This CDR3 is CASSTGQIADTQYF. In DNA form, the CDR3 reads TGTGCCAGCAGCACCGGACAGATTGCCGATACGCAGTATTTT.

This clonotype was seen at least ten times. The chain uses TRBV5-1 and TRBJ1-2; D might be TRBD1 (5 bases). CDR1 and CDR2 from the germline V gene are SGHRS and YFSETQ. Trimming left V 5 bases short and J 6 bases short, with 11 bases between. The CDR3 spans 12 residues. The CDR3 DNA sequence: TGCGCCAGCAGTCTCCCGACAGATGGCTACACCTTC. It is translated as CASSLPTDGYTF.

This chain links TRBV20-1 with TRBJ2-1, with 8 bases aligning to TRBD2. Germline CDR1 reads DFQATT; CDR2 reads SNEGSKA (reference sequence). V trimming: 4 bases; J trimming: 6 bases; junction bases outside the gene matches: 8. CDR3 length: 14 residues. Here the CDR3 DNA reads TGCAGTGCTACCCCAGGGACTAGGAGCAATGAGCAGTTCTTC. It is translated as CSATPGTRSNEQFF.

The chain couples TRBV5-1 to TRBJ1-1, with a possible D match to TRBD1 (6 bases). The CDR3 sequence is 15 residues long. V lost 2 bases and J lost 3, with 14 bases in between. Per the germline V gene, CDR1 is SGHRS and CDR2 is YFSETQ. The CDR3 loop reads CASSFFDRTHTEAFF. CDR3 DNA: TGCGCCAGCAGCTTCTTCGACAGGACACACACTGAAGCTTTCTTT.

The chain uses TRBV28 and TRBJ1-1; D gene unclear. Germline V gives CDR1 MDHEN, CDR2 SYDVKM. The CDR3 extends over 9 amino acids. V lost 2 bases and J 8 bases, leaving 0 bases between the germline ends. The CDR3 loop reads CASSLEAFF. The CDR3 DNA reads TGTGCCAGCAGTTTAGAAGCTTTCTTT.

This clonotype was seen a handful of times. Just one base apart from a much larger clone, this may be a read error. The chain has TRBV15 and TRBJ1-1; no clear D. Germline V gene lookup returns CDR1 LNHNV and CDR2 YYDKDF (reference sequence). The CDR3 has 13 residues. The CDR3 region is CATSKAPNTEVFF. The CDR3 DNA reads TGTGCCACCAGCAAAGCCCCGAACACTGAAGTTTTCTTT.

This clonotype has only a few counts. The chain employs TRBV19 and TRBJ2-4; 7 nucleotides match TRBD2. The V segment lost 3 bases and the J segment 9 bases; nucleotides outside the gene matches: 11. Germline V gene data show CDR1 as LNHDA and CDR2 as SQIVND (reference sequence). The CDR3 is 15 residues long. The CDR3, as DNA: TGTGCCAGTAGTATCGTTACCGGCGGGAGAGGCATTCAGTACTTC. Translation gives CASSIVTGGRGIQYF.

In its sample, this clonotype was seen many times. V gene TRBV29-1 combines with J gene TRBJ1-2; 9 bases fit TRBD1. Germline values: CDR1 SQVTM, CDR2 ANQGSEA. V gave up 3 bases and J gave up 0 bases; unmatched junction bases: 2. The CDR3 totals 14 residues. The CDR3 nucleotides are TGCAGCGTTGATGACAGGGGGTCTAACTATGGCTACACCTTC. Translated, it gives CSVDDRGSNYGYTF.

The chain carries TRBV10-1 and TRBJ2-5; D gene unclear. Trimming left V 0 bases short and J 0 bases short, with 5 bases between. Germline loops: CDR1 WNHNN, CDR2 SYGVQD (reference sequence). The CDR3 is made up of 14 amino acids. Here the CDR3 DNA reads TGCGCCAGCAGTGAGTCAGGAGACCAAGAGACCCAGTACTTC. Translation gives CASSESGDQETQYF.

This clonotype was observed a handful of times. The chain links TRBV10-3 to TRBJ1-1, with a tentative D call TRBD1 (5 bases). The CDR3 runs 15 residues. V was shortened by 7 bases and J by 0 bases, with 15 bases between the two germline ends. Per germline, CDR1 ENHRY and CDR2 SYGVKD. The CDR3 nucleotides read TGTGCCATCAAAAAGGGGCAGGCGCTGAACACTGAAGCTTTCTTT. This codes for CAIKKGQALNTEAFF.

Many counts were recorded for this clonotype. V gene TRBV9 combines with J gene TRBJ2-1; the match to TRBD2 covers 12 bases. The CDR3 is 15 residues long. With 0 bases clipped from V and 7 bases from J, the junction kept 2 bases outside the gene matches. Germline V lookup: CDR1 SGDLS, CDR2 YYNGEE. The CDR3, as DNA: TGTGCCAGCAGCGTAGCCACTAGCGGGAGGAATGAGCAGTTCTTC. Translated: CASSVATSGRNEQFF.

With regard to this clonotype: It may be a read error: a sequence one base away is much more abundant. CDR3 residues: CASSFGQGDYGYTF. DNA of the CDR3: TGTGCCAGCAGTTTTGGACAGGGGGACTATGGCTACACCTTC. The chain carries TRBV6-6 and TRBJ1-2; 10 bases match TRBD1. Trimming took 4 bases from V and 3 from J; bases not matched to a gene: 2. Germline lookup yields CDR1 MNHNY and CDR2 SVGAGI (reference sequence). CDR3 size: 14 residues.

The chain recombines TRBV6-2 or TRBV6-3 with TRBJ2-5; D remains ambiguous. Trimming stripped 1 base from V and 7 bases from J, with 7 bases between. The length of the CDR3 is 12 residues. CDR1 is MNHEY and CDR2 is SVGEGT in the germline V gene. The DNA of the CDR3 is TGTGCCAGCAGTTACTATCCGGGGACCCAGTACTTC. It encodes CASSYYPGTQYF.

V and J are TRBV6-6 and TRBJ1-1; D ambiguous. Germline assignment: CDR1 MNHNY and CDR2 SVGAGI (reference sequence). This CDR3 is 15 amino acids long. Trimming took off 7 bases at V and 1 base at J, with 16 bases between the two ends. The CDR3 loop reads CASNLPGRKNTEAFF. In DNA form, the CDR3 reads TGTGCCAGCAACCTTCCTGGACGGAAGAACACTGAAGCTTTCTTT.